This passage covers 23 T cell receptor beta chains from one sample sequenced in a study of T cells in Graves' hyperthyroidism and ophthalmopathy. Regions amplified from RNA transcripts were the TCR beta CDR3 regions. Primed by the HTBI set, a first-round RT-PCR was run on the TCR CDR3. TCRdb re-called the multiplex PCR reads through MiXCR, storing one row per CDR3 protein. This table holds fewer than 700,000 distinct CDR3 sequences, 17% found once. The sequenced sample was blood. The source is a woman aged 18-30 years with Graves' ophthalmopathy.

About this clonotype: Just one base apart from a much larger clone, this may be a read error. The chain employs TRBV6-9 and TRBJ1-6; the D gene is possibly TRBD1 (6 bases). CDR1 is MNHGY and CDR2 is SVAAGI in the germline V gene. The CDR3 spans 13 residues. The DNA of the CDR3 is TGTGCCGGCAGTTACGGGGAGGGGGCACCCCTCCACTTT. It yields the protein CAGSYGEGAPLHF.

This clonotype was observed many times. The chain combines TRBV30 with TRBJ1-1; no firm D call. This CDR3 is 12 amino acids long. Between the trimmed V and J ends, which lost 3 bases and 6 bases, there was a span of 11 bases. Germline CDR1 GTSNPN, CDR2 SVGIG (reference sequence). CDR3 residues: CAWRAGGPEAFF. In nucleotides, the CDR3 is TGTGCCTGGAGGGCCGGTGGTCCTGAAGCTTTCTTT. Variable domain in full (rest from reference TRBV30 and TRBJ1-1): SQTIHQWPATLVQPVGSPLSLECTVEGTSNPNLYWYRQAAGRGLQLLFYSVGIGQISSEVPQNLSASRPQDRQFILSSKKLLLSDSGFYLCAWRAGGPEAFFGQGTRLTVV.

This clonotype was counted many times. The CDR3 sequence: CASSSLSEDTQYF. The CDR3, as DNA: TGTGCCAGCAGCTCACTTTCGGAAGATACGCAGTATTTT. The genes are TRBV11-3 and TRBJ2-3; D is unresolved. Germline-derived CDR1 and CDR2 are SGHNT and YENEEA. V lost 4 bases and J lost 5, with 10 bases in between. There are 13 residues in the CDR3. Based on the CDR3 plus reference TRBV11-3 and TRBJ2-3, the full variable domain is EAGVVQSPRYKIIEKKQPVAFWCNPISGHNTLYWYLQNLGQGPELLIRYENEEAVDDSQLPKDRFSAERLKGVDSTLKIQPAELGDSAVYLCASSSLSEDTQYFGPGTRLTVL.

This chain joins TRBV12-3 or TRBV12-4 and TRBJ2-3; 10 bases agree with TRBD1. The junction had 10 bases not matched to a gene; V was cut back by 6 bases and J by 1 base. This CDR3 has 17 residues. The CDR3 nucleotides read TGTGCCAGCAGCCGATTGACAGGGGGCGCGGGCACAGATACGCAGTATTTT. This codes for CASSRLTGGAGTDTQYF.

This clonotype appeared a few times. Sequence at one end of the junction differs from germline and may be a read error. The chain joins TRBV7-6 to TRBJ1-1, with D hard to call. The V gene's germline CDR1 is SGHVS and CDR2 FNYEAQ. This CDR3 contains 14 residues. The CDR3 protein is CASSLGVRNAEAFF. In DNA form, the CDR3 reads TGTGCCAGCAGCTTAGGAGTGAGGAACGCTGAAGCTTTCTTT.

This clonotype was seen repeatedly, ten times or more. The chain carries TRBV30 and TRBJ1-5; no reliable D call. The V gene's germline CDR1 is GTSNPN and CDR2 SVGIG (reference sequence). The CDR3 runs to 14 residues. V lost 5 bases and J lost 3, with 14 bases in between. The CDR3 DNA sequence: TGTGCCTGGGCAAACGGACTAAACAATCAGCCCCAGCATTTT. Translated: CAWANGLNNQPQHF.

This clonotype was seen a handful of times. V gene TRBV7-8 combines with J gene TRBJ1-6; 7 bases match TRBD1. J lost 6 bases, V lost 2 bases, and 10 bases had no gene match. CDR3 size: 17 residues. Germline assignment: CDR1 SGHVS and CDR2 FQNEAQ. For the CDR3, the DNA is TGTGCCAGCAGCTTATTACGCCCCGGGGACAGTAATTCACCCCTCCACTTT. Translating gives CASSLLRPGDSNSPLHF.

J is TRBJ1-3 and V is TRBV29-1; D remains ambiguous. From germline, CDR1 is SQVTM and CDR2 ANQGSEA. This CDR3 has 14 residues. The germline V and J ends were trimmed by 1 base and 1 base, with 8 bases remaining between them. CDR3 in DNA: TGCAGCGTTGAAGTTGATCTGTCTGGAAACACCATATATTTT. Amino acids: CSVEVDLSGNTIYF. Supplemented by reference TRBV29-1 and TRBJ1-3, the full variable domain reads SAVISQKPSRDICQRGTSLTIQCQVDSQVTMMFWYRQQPGQSLTLIATANQGSEATYESGFVIDKFPISRPNLTFSTLTVSNMSPEDSSIYLCSVEVDLSGNTIYFGEGSWLTVV.

This clonotype was detected only a few times. The chain has TRBV20-1 and TRBJ1-4; D gene uncertain. V was trimmed by 6 bases and J by 0 bases, leaving 11 bases between them. There are 14 residues in the CDR3. CDR1 is DFQATT and CDR2 is SNEGSKA in the germline V gene (reference sequence). The CDR3 is CSASFGATNEKLFF. Here the CDR3 DNA reads TGCAGTGCCTCGTTCGGAGCAACTAATGAAAAACTGTTTTTT.

The chain joins TRBV15 to TRBJ1-4; a possible D gene is TRBD1 (5 bases). CDR1 and CDR2 from the germline V gene are LNHNV and YYDKDF (reference sequence). The CDR3 runs to 13 residues. V dropped 3 bases and J dropped 7 bases, with 9 bases sitting between them. CDR3: CATSSNRGEKLFF. The CDR3 nucleotides are TGTGCCACCAGCAGTAATAGGGGTGAAAAACTGTTTTTT.

About this clonotype: One end of the junction does not line up with germline, which may come from a read error. V gene TRBV11-2 combines with J gene TRBJ2-7, with 11 bases aligning to TRBD2. Per germline, CDR1 SGHAT and CDR2 FQNNGV. This CDR3 comprises 16 residues. The CDR3 nucleotides read TGTGCCAGCAGTTTAGCGGGAGGGGGAAGCTCCTACGAGCAGTACTTC. Amino acid sequence: CASSLAGGGSSYEQYF. Filled out from reference TRBV11-2 and TRBJ2-7, the complete variable domain reads EAGVAQSPRYKIIEKRQSVAFWCNPISGHATLYWYQQILGQGPKLLIQFQNNGVVDDSQLPKDRFSAERLKGVDSTLKIQPAKLEDSAVYLCASSLAGGGSSYEQYFGPGTRLTVT.

This clonotype showed up just a few times. The J gene is TRBJ2-2, the V gene TRBV30; D gene uncertain. CDR3 length: 12 amino acids. Trimming pared 1 base from V and 3 bases from J, leaving 3 bases between. Germline V gene lookup returns CDR1 GTSNPN and CDR2 SVGIG (reference sequence). CDR3 region: CAWSGDTGELFF. The DNA for the CDR3 is TGTGCCTGGAGTGGGGACACCGGGGAGCTGTTTTTT.

This clonotype was seen at least ten times. The genes are TRBV12-3 or TRBV12-4 and TRBJ1-1, with no clear D. CDR3 length: 14 residues. V lost 2 bases and J lost 0, with 7 bases in between. CDR3 region: CASSLHSLNTEAFF. Here the CDR3 DNA reads TGTGCCAGCAGTTTACACAGCCTGAACACTGAAGCTTTCTTT.

This clonotype was found many times. The CDR3 bases are TGTGCCAGCAGCTTTAAGGGGGCCTACGAGCAGTACTTC. Residues: CASSFKGAYEQYF. The rearrangement uses TRBV7-2 and TRBJ2-7; D perhaps matches TRBD1 (6 bases). Germline CDR1 is SGHTA and CDR2 is FQGNSA. Between the trimmed V and J ends, which lost 3 bases and 2 bases, there was a span of 8 bases. This CDR3 contains 13 residues.

V is TRBV12-3 or TRBV12-4 and J is TRBJ2-6; a possible D gene is TRBD2 (5 bases). This CDR3 is 14 amino acids long. The ends were cut back, 10 bases at V and 1 base at J, with 11 bases in the middle. The CDR3 sequence: CATCPGSGANVLTF. The CDR3 DNA is TGTGCCACCTGCCCGGGATCTGGGGCCAACGTCCTGACTTTC.

The sample holds many counts of this clonotype. The chain recombines TRBV7-2 with TRBJ2-1, with 10 nucleotides matching TRBD1. The CDR3 loop spans 16 amino acids. The germline gives CDR1 SGHTA, CDR2 FQGNSA. V trimming: 5 bases; J trimming: 9 bases; junction bases outside the gene matches: 13. CDR3 loop: CASSVGGDRGTFEQFF. The CDR3 DNA reads as TGTGCCAGCAGCGTAGGGGGGGACAGGGGAACTTTTGAGCAGTTCTTC.

Details on this clonotype: It is unclear where the CDR3 begins or ends on the DNA, so no DNA is shown, and the CDR3 is as TCRdb lists it. The genes are TRBV10-3 and TRBJ1-1. Termini included, the CDR3 measures 15 amino acids. Looked up from germline, CDR1 is ENHRY and CDR2 is SYGVKD. The CDR3 is CAIKFGEGGNTEAFF.

This clonotype has a count of ten or more. The rearrangement uses TRBV18 and TRBJ1-1; D is unresolved. Germline V gene sequence: CDR1 KGHSH, CDR2 LQKENI. The length of the CDR3 is 13 residues. V was pared by 2 bases and J by 0 bases, with 4 bases between. The CDR3 DNA reads TGTGCCAGCTCACCAAAGGTGAACACTGAAGCTTTCTTT. Its translation is CASSPKVNTEAFF. The entire variable domain, with the rest obtained from reference TRBV18 and TRBJ1-1, is as follows: NAGVMQNPRHLVRRRGQEARLRCSPMKGHSHVYWYRQLPEEGLKFMVYLQKENIIDESGMPKERFSAEFPKEGPSILRIQQVVRGDSAAYFCASSPKVNTEAFFGQGTRLTVV.

In this sample, this clonotype turned up many times. The DNA for the CDR3 is TGTGCCAGCAGCTCACTTACAGGGGGCGGCACTGAAGCTTTCTTT. This encodes CASSSLTGGGTEAFF. The chain links TRBV7-8 to TRBJ1-1; 9 bases align to TRBD1. This CDR3 region has 15 residues. The V segment lost 4 bases and the J segment 4 bases; nucleotides outside the gene matches: 7. Germline CDR1 and CDR2: SGHVS and FQNEAQ.

The chain carries TRBV9 and TRBJ2-7, with D perhaps matching TRBD1 or TRBD2 (5 bases each). The CDR3 extends over 14 amino acids. Germline CDR1 SGDLS, CDR2 YYNGEE. The V gene lost 4 bases and the J gene lost 2 bases, with 13 bases spanning the gap. For the CDR3, the DNA is TGTGCCAGCAGCCCCCATGGGGACCCCTACGAGCAGTACTTC. Translating gives CASSPHGDPYEQYF. Drawing the rest from reference TRBV9 and TRBJ2-7, the complete variable domain is DSGVTQTPKHLITATGQRVTLRCSPRSGDLSVYWYQQSLDQGLQFLIQYYNGEERAKGNILERFSAQQFPDLHSELNLSSLELGDSALYFCASSPHGDPYEQYFGPGTRLTVT.

This clonotype was observed at least ten times. The chain carries TRBV3-1 and TRBJ1-6, with 7 nucleotides matching TRBD1. V lost 6 bases, J lost 1 base, and 3 bases stayed unmatched. CDR1 and CDR2 (germline): LGHDT, YNNKEL (reference sequence). The CDR3 runs to 15 residues. This CDR3 is CASSTRGSYNSPLHF. CDR3 nucleotides: TGTGCCAGCAGTACCAGGGGGTCCTATAATTCACCCCTCCACTTT.

This clonotype appeared many times. This sequence joins TRBV5-1 and TRBJ2-3; TRBD2 agrees at 7 bases. The CDR3 is made up of 15 amino acids. J lost 2 bases, V lost 2 bases, and 5 bases had no gene match. Per the germline V gene, CDR1 is SGHRS and CDR2 is YFSETQ. The CDR3 DNA reads as TGCGCCAGCAGCTTCCTAGCGGAGAACACAGATACGCAGTATTTT. Amino acid sequence: CASSFLAENTDTQYF.

This clonotype has at least ten counts. The genes are TRBV20-1 and TRBJ1-2; D is uncertain. The length of the CDR3 is 13 residues. Trimming took off 0 bases at V and 4 bases at J, with 9 bases between the two ends. CDR1 and CDR2 (germline): DFQATT, SNEGSKA (reference sequence). This chain's CDR3 is CSARDSGVYGYTF. The CDR3 nucleotides read TGCAGTGCTAGAGATTCAGGAGTCTATGGCTACACCTTC.